Listed below are T cell receptor beta chains from one sample, sequenced in a study of graft-versus-host responses after intestinal transplantation. These receptors' targets are unknown. Measured with immunoSEQ multiplex PCR; TCRdb has only the in-frame clones, and not every one. The sample includes about 99,000 clones, 80% to 95% of them seen just once. This specimen consisted of unstimulated CD8+ T cells sorted from spleen or lymph node cells, obtained before transplant. Source of these receptors: a human donor who was the organ donor for an intestinal transplant. CDR3s include the opening cysteine and the closing phenylalanine or tryptophan.

V: TRBV28; J: TRBJ1-2; CDR3: CASQTRQGRGYGYTF
V: TRBV7-3; J: TRBJ2-6; CDR3: CASSLSEARISSGANVLTF
V: TRBV30; J: TRBJ1-2; CDR3: CAWSQGAYGYTF
V: TRBV2; J: TRBJ2-3; CDR3: CARSGTRTDTQYF
V: TRBV6-5; J: TRBJ2-7; CDR3: CASSPGRTGLEQYF
V: TRBV2; J: TRBJ1-4; CDR3: CASSEGRGEKLFF
V: TRBV28; J: TRBJ2-1; CDR3: CASSIPYNEQFF
V: TRBV7-6; J: TRBJ2-1; CDR3: CASSFAGQGPLNEQFF
V: TRBV29-1; J: TRBJ1-1; CDR3: CSVLKGANTEAFF
V: TRBV25-1; J: TRBJ1-2; CDR3: CASMRGDGYTF
V: TRBV6-1; J: TRBJ2-7; CDR3: CASSEPRGTSYEQYF
V: TRBV28; J: TRBJ2-1; CDR3: CASNRQGSRDEQFF
V: TRBV19; J: TRBJ2-1; CDR3: CASSNKRGGSSYNEQFF
V: TRBV4-2; J: TRBJ2-1; CDR3: CASSQEFFVANEQFF
V: TRBV7-8; J: TRBJ2-1; CDR3: CASSLRGAGVSYNEQFF
V: TRBV5-1; J: TRBJ1-6; CDR3: CASSRVSPTGGNSPLHF
V: TRBV7-3; J: TRBJ1-2; CDR3: CASSLGPRGYGYTF
V: TRBV15; J: TRBJ1-1; CDR3: CATSRGAEAFF
V: TRBV7-6; J: TRBJ2-1; CDR3: CASSPAGGASYNEQFF
V: TRBV12-5; J: TRBJ2-1; CDR3: CASGFGGGNNEQFF
V: TRBV5-1; J: TRBJ1-5; CDR3: CASSLGGGEPQHF
V: TRBV6-5; J: TRBJ2-1; CDR3: CASSYSGREQFF
V: TRBV5-1; J: TRBJ1-2; CDR3: CASREPGGAYGYTF
V: TRBV11-3; J: TRBJ1-6; CDR3: CASSGGAGVGLDSPLHF
V: TRBV10-3; J: TRBJ2-3; CDR3: CAISRPTDTQYF
V: TRBV5-5; J: TRBJ1-5; CDR3: CASSFRQFNQPQHF
V: TRBV9; J: TRBJ2-7; CDR3: CASSATFLRTGIYEQYF
V: TRBV7-9; J: TRBJ2-7; CDR3: CASSIDHTYEQYF
V: TRBV9; J: TRBJ2-2; CDR3: CASSVVSGRPAGGELFF
V: TRBV7-9; J: TRBJ2-6; CDR3: CASSLEGLRLNLTF
V: TRBV4-1; J: TRBJ1-4; CDR3: CASSQSARGAGDNEKLFF
V: TRBV5-1; J: TRBJ2-1; CDR3: CASRGGWGGSNDEQFF
V: TRBV5-4; J: TRBJ1-1; CDR3: CASSWDRGLAFF
V: TRBV6-5; J: TRBJ1-2; CDR3: CASSLQGMNYGYTF
V: TRBV25-1; J: TRBJ2-3; CDR3: CASREIAGGTDTQYF
V: TRBV28; J: TRBJ1-1; CDR3: CASSEDRGNTEAFF
V: TRBV30; J: TRBJ1-5; CDR3: CAWCSGQADNQPQHF
V: TRBV6-1; J: TRBJ2-3; CDR3: CASSGYRLARNLNTDTQYF
V: TRBV30; J: TRBJ2-7; CDR3: CAWSPQGTGGGEQYF
V: TRBV29-1; J: TRBJ2-7; CDR3: CSVRQVASYEQYF
V: TRBV28; J: TRBJ2-7; CDR3: CATPDYGNGSYEQYF
V: TRBV19; J: TRBJ2-1; CDR3: CASSPGLFPEQFF
V: TRBV28; J: TRBJ1-1; CDR3: CASSLRGLGTEAFF
V: TRBV10-2; J: TRBJ2-7; CDR3: CASSGTGSEQYF
V: TRBV5-4; J: TRBJ1-2; CDR3: CASSSWTSGYGYTF
V: TRBV28; J: TRBJ2-7; CDR3: CASSLQNPTGAEQYF
V: TRBV7-7; J: TRBJ2-1; CDR3: CASSPTSSHEQFF